The clone carrying this TCR beta chain was seen many times. Its specificity is unknown. Stated time point: patch test 1, 2 weeks after DPC sensitization. Indicated treatment: therapeutic diphenylcyclopropenone sensitization with weekly scalp DPC. In TCRdb, the RACE reads were re-called with MiXCR into one record per CDR3 protein. The repertoire includes 350,000 or so distinct CDR3 sequences, around 7% of them detected once, and more than 7% sits in the top ten. The sample belongs to a study of human T cells and chemical hapten exposure. Looking at the study overall: A roughly 2 cm by roughly 2 cm inner upper arm patch received 2% DPC for sensitization. The study traced per-sample TCR yield variation mainly to small differences in pooled library volumes. Overall study results and limits: Large CDR3 similarity clusters arose significantly more often from expanded TCRs than from controls.

The CDR3 loop spans 16 amino acids. Looked up from germline, CDR1 is LGHNA and CDR2 is YSLEER. J was trimmed by 5 bases and V by 0 bases; bases with no gene match: 7. The chain joins TRBV4-3 to TRBJ2-3; 8 positions agree with TRBD1. The TCR originated in a woman between 18 and 29 years old with alopecia areata. Some clones in this sample may be carry-over from other donors' samples. Sequenced material: whole blood, taken in connection with sensitization to the hapten diphenylcyclopropenone (DPC). DNA of the CDR3: TGCGCCAGCAGCCAAGAAGGGACAGGCGAGGAAGATACGCAGTATTTT. The encoded protein is CASSQEGTGEEDTQYF.